These 10 T cell receptor beta chains were sequenced from one sample in a study of CD8 T cells in ankylosing spondylitis. Their antigens remain unidentified. TCRdb re-called the 5' RACE reads with MiXCR, one entry per CDR3 protein. The table includes approximately 440,000 distinct CDR3 sequences, about 15% detected once. Notes on the study in general: Ankylosing spondylitis blood appeared to carry a characteristic TCR beta motif of eight or nine highly homologous variants.

The specimen was blood, either unsorted or a sorted T cell fraction (not recorded which). These receptors all come from a male donor with ankylosing spondylitis.

A few counts support this clonotype. The chain is built from TRBV29-1 and TRBJ1-1; 8 nucleotides agree with TRBD1. The CDR3 is 15 residues long. V dropped 7 bases and J dropped 3; count of bases not matched to a gene: 13. Per germline, CDR1 SQVTM and CDR2 ANQGSEA. In DNA form, the CDR3 reads TGCAGCGCGGGACGACAGGGGTTTATGGACACTGAAGCTTTCTTT. Translation gives CSAGRQGFMDTEAFF.

The V gene is TRBV11-2, the J gene TRBJ2-2, with a tentative D call TRBD2 (7 bases). Germline V gene data show CDR1 as SGHAT and CDR2 as FQNNGV. V lost 4 bases to trimming and J lost 6 bases, with 24 bases between them. This CDR3 region has 18 residues. CDR3: CASSSTSVNLNRAGELFF. The CDR3 DNA reads TGTGCCAGCAGCTCAACTAGCGTTAACCTGAACAGGGCCGGGGAGCTGTTTTTT.

This clonotype was seen a few times. The V call is TRBV20-1, the J call TRBJ2-5; maybe TRBD2 (6 bases). Germline assignment: CDR1 DFQATT and CDR2 SNEGSKA (reference sequence). Trimming removed 1 base at V and 0 bases at J, with 6 bases between. This CDR3 is 13 amino acids long. CDR3 bases: TGCAGTGCTAGAGGGACTAACCAAGAGACCCAGTACTTC. As protein: CSARGTNQETQYF.

This clonotype was detected a few times. V usage is TRBV4-3 and J usage is TRBJ1-3, with D hard to call. Trimming stripped 0 bases from V and 3 bases from J, with 12 bases between. This CDR3 region has 16 residues. Germline values: CDR1 LGHNA, CDR2 YSLEER. CDR3 loop: CASSQDLAGYGNTIYF. The CDR3 DNA follows: TGCGCCAGCAGCCAAGATCTGGCGGGGTATGGAAACACCATATATTTT.

There are a few counts of this clonotype. The CDR3 loop is CASSPSPSVGETQYF. CDR3 bases: TGTGCCAGCAGTCCCTCCCCCAGCGTGGGAGAGACCCAGTACTTC. The genes are TRBV12-3 or TRBV12-4 and TRBJ2-5, with no clear D. With 5 bases removed from V and 4 bases from J, the gap between germline ends came to 17 bases. There are 15 residues in the CDR3.

This clonotype turned up a few times. V and J are TRBV28 and TRBJ2-6; 7 bases are shared with TRBD2. Germline CDR1 and CDR2: MDHEN and SYDVKM. The CDR3 runs 16 residues. V was clipped by 3 bases and J by 0 bases; unmatched bases: 2. The CDR3 reads CASSFGGNSGANVLTF. The CDR3 bases are TGTGCCAGCAGTTTCGGGGGGAACTCTGGGGCCAACGTCCTGACTTTC.

For the CDR3, the DNA is TGTGCCAGCAGCTCCGGGACTACGGGAACAGATACGCAGTATTTT. It encodes CASSSGTTGTDTQYF. V gene TRBV7-9 combines with J gene TRBJ2-3; TRBD2 agrees at 7 bases. The CDR3 runs to 15 residues. Trimming removed 4 bases from V and 3 bases from J; junction bases left unmatched: 7. In germline, CDR1 is SEHNR, CDR2 FQNEAQ (reference sequence). Supplemented by reference TRBV7-9 and TRBJ2-3, the full variable domain reads DTGVSQNPRHKITKRGQNVTFRCDPISEHNRLYWYRQTLGQGPEFLTYFQNEAQLEKSRLLSDRFSAERPKGSFSTLEIQRTEQGDSAMYLCASSSGTTGTDTQYFGPGTRLTVL.

This clonotype has more than one count but fewer than ten. The rearrangement uses TRBV10-3 and TRBJ1-1; D is unresolved. There are 13 residues in the CDR3. CDR1 is ENHRY and CDR2 is SYGVKD in the germline V gene. V lost 4 bases and J 1 base, leaving 7 bases between the germline ends. This CDR3 reads CAISARGNTEAFF. The CDR3 region has the DNA TGTGCCATCAGTGCAAGAGGGAACACTGAAGCTTTCTTT.

This clonotype turned up a few times. The chain carries TRBV20-1 and TRBJ1-1, with 9 bases matching TRBD1. The CDR3 totals 14 residues. V lost 6 bases and J lost 2; bases outside the gene matches: 7. Germline CDR1 and CDR2: DFQATT and SNEGSKA (reference sequence). CDR3: CSARGDRANTEAFF. CDR3 sequence (DNA): TGCAGTGCCCGAGGGGACAGGGCCAACACTGAAGCTTTCTTT.

The chain joins TRBV12-3 or TRBV12-4 to TRBJ2-1; 7 bases are shared with TRBD1. This CDR3 region has 15 residues. The V gene end was trimmed by 3 bases and the J gene end by 3 bases; junction bases not matched to a gene: 5. The CDR3 sequence is CASSLDRTNYNEQFF. In DNA form, the CDR3 reads TGTGCCAGCAGTTTGGACAGGACAAACTACAATGAGCAGTTCTTC.